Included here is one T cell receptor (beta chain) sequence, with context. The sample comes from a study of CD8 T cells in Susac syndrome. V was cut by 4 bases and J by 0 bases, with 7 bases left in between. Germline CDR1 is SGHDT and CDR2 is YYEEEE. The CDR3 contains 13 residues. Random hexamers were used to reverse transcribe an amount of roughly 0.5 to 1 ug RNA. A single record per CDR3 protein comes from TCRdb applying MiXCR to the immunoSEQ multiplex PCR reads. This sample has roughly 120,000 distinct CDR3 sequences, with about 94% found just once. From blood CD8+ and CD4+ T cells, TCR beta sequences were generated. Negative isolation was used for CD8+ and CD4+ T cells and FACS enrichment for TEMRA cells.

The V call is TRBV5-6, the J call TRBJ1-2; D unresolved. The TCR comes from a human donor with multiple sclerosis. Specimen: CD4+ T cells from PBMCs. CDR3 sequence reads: CASSRSANYGYTF. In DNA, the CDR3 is TGTGCCAGCAGCCGGTCGGCTAACTATGGCTACACCTTC.